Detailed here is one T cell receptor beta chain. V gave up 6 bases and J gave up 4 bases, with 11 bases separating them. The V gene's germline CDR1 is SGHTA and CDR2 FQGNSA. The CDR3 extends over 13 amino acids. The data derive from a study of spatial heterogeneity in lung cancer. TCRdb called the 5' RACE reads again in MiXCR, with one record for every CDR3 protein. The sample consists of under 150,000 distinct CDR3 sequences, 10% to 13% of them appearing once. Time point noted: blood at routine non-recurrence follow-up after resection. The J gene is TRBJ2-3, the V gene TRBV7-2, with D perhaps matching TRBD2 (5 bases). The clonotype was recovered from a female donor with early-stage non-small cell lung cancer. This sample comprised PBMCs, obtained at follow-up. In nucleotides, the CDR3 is TGTGCCAGCAGGGGGAGCTTCGCAGATACGCAGTATTTT. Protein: CASRGSFADTQYF.